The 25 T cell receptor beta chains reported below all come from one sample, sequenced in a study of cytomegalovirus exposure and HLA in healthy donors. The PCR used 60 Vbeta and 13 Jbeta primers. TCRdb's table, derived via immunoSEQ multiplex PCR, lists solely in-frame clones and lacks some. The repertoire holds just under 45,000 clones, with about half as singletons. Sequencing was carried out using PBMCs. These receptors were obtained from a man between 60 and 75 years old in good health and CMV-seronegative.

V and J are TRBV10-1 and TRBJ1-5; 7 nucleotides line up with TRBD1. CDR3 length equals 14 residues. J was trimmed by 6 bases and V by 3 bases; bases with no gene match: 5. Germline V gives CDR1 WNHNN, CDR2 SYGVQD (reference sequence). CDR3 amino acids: CASSERGRGQPQHF. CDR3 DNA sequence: TGCGCCAGCAGTGAAAGGGGGCGCGGTCAGCCCCAGCATTTT.

Here the CDR3 reads CASHGGPNEKLFF. The CDR3 DNA reads TGTGCAAGCCACGGGGGGCCTAATGAAAAACTGTTTTTT. This rearrangement joins TRBV2 to TRBJ1-4, with D possibly being TRBD1 (6 bases). Germline values: CDR1 SNHLY, CDR2 FYNNEI. There are 13 residues in the CDR3.

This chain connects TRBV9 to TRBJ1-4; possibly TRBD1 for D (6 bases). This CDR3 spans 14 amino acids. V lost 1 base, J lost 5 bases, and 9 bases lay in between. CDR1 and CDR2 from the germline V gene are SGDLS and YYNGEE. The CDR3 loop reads CASSVLDRNEKLFF. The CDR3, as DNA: TGTGCCAGCAGCGTATTAGACAGGAATGAAAAACTGTTTTTT.

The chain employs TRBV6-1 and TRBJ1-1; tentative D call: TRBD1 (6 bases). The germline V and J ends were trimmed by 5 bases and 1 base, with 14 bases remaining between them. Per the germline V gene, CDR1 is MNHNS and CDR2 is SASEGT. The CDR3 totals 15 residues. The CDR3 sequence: CASSFRTAENTEAFF. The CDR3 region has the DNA TGTGCCAGCAGTTTCCGGACAGCCGAGAACACTGAAGCTTTCTTT.

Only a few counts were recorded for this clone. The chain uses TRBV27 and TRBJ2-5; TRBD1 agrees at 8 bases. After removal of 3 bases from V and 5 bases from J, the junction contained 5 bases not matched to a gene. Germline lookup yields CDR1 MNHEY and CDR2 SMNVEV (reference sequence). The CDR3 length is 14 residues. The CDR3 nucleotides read TGTGCCAGCAGTTTGGGGACAGGTCCGGAGACCCAGTACTTC. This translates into CASSLGTGPETQYF.

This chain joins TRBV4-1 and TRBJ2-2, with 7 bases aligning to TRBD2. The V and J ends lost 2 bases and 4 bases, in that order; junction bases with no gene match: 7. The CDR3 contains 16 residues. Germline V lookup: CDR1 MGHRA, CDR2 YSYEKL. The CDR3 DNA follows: TGCGCCAGCAGCCAAAGCGCAGCGGGGATCACCGGGGAGCTGTTTTTT. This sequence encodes CASSQSAAGITGELFF.

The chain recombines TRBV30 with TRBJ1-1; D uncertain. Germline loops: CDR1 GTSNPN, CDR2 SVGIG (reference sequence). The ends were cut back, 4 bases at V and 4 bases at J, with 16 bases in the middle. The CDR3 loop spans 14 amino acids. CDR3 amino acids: CAWIHSGSPTEAFF. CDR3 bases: TGTGCCTGGATTCACTCCGGGAGCCCCACTGAAGCTTTCTTT.

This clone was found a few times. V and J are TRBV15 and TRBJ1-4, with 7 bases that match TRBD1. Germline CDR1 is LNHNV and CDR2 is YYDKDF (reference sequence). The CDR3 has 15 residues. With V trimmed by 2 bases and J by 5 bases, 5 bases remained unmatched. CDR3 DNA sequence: TGTGCCACCAGCAGACGGACAGGACTCAATGAAAAACTGTTTTTT. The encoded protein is CATSRRTGLNEKLFF.

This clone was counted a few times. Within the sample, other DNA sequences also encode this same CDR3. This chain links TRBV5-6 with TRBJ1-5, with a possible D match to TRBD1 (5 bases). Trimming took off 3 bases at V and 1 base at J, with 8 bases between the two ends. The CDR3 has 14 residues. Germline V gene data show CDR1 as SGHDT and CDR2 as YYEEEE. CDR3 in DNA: TGTGCCAGCAGCTCCGGGGGAAGCAATCAGCCCCAGCATTTT. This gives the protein CASSSGGSNQPQHF. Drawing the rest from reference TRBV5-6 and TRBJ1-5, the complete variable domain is DAGVTQSPTHLIKTRGQQVTLRCSPKSGHDTVSWYQQALGQGPQFIFQYYEEEERQRGNFPDRFSGHQFPNYSSELNVNALLLGDSALYLCASSSGGSNQPQHFGDGTRLSIL.

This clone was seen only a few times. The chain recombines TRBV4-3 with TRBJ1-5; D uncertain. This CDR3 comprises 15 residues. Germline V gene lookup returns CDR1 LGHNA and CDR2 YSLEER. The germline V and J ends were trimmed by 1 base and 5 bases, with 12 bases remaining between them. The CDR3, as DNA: TGCGCCAGCAGCCAAGGGGCGGGTATTTATCAGCCCCAGCATTTT. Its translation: CASSQGAGIYQPQHF.

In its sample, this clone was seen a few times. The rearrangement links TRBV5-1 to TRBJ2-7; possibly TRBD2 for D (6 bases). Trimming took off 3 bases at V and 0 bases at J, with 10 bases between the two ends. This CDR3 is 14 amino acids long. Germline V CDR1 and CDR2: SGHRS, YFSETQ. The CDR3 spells CASSYRENSYEQYF. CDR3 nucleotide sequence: TGCGCCAGCAGCTACCGGGAGAACTCCTACGAGCAGTACTTC.

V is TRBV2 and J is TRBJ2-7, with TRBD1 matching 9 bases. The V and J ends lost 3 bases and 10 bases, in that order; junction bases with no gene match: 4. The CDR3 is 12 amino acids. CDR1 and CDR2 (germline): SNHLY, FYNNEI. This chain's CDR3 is CASSDGTGRQYF. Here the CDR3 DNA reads TGTGCCAGCAGTGACGGGACAGGGAGACAGTACTTC.

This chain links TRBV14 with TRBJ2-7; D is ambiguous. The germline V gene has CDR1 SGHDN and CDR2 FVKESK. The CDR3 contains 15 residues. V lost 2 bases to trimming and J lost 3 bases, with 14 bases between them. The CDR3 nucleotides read TGTGCCAGCAGCCAAACAAGATCCTCCCTCTACGAGCAGTACTTC. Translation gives CASSQTRSSLYEQYF. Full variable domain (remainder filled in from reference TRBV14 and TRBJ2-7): EAGVTQFPSHSVIEKGQTVTLRCDPISGHDNLYWYRRVMGKEIKFLLHFVKESKQDESGMPNNRFLAERTGGTYSTLKVQPAELEDSGVYFCASSQTRSSLYEQYFGPGTRLTVT.

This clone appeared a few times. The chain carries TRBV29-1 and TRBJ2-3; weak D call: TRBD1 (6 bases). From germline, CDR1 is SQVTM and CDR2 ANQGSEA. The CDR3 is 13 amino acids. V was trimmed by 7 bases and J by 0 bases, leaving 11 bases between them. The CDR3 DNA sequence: TGCAGCGCTGGACAGTCTAGCACAGATACGCAGTATTTT. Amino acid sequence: CSAGQSSTDTQYF.

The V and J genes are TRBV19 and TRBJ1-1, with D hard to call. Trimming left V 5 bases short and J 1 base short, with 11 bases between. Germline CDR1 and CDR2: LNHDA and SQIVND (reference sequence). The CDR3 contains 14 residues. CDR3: CASSSRLRNTEAFF. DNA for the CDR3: TGTGCCAGTAGTTCCCGACTGAGGAACACTGAAGCTTTCTTT.

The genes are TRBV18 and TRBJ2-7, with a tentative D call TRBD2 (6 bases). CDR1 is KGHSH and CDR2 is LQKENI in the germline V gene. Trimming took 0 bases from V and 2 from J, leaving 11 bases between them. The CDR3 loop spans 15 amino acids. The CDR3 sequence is CASSPPGGMAYEQYF. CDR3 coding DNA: TGTGCCAGCTCACCACCCGGCGGGATGGCCTACGAGCAGTACTTC.

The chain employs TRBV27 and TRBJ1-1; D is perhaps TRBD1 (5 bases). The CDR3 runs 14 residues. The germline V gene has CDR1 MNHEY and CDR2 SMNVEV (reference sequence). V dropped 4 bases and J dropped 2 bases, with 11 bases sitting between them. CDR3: CASSSRQRNTEAFF. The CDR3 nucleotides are TGTGCCAGCAGTTCTCGACAGCGTAACACTGAAGCTTTCTTT.

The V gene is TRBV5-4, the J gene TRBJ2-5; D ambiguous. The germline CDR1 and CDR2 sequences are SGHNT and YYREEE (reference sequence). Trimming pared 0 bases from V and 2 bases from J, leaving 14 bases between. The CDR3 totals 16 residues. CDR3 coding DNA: TGTGCCAGCAGCTTGGATGTGGTGGGCAAGCAAGAGACCCAGTACTTC. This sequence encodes CASSLDVVGKQETQYF.

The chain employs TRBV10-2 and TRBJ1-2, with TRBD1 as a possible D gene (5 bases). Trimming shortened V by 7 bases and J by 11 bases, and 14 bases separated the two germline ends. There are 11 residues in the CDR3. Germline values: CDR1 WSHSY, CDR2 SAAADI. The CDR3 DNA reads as TGCGCCAGCACTGGGATCGGGGGGTACACCTTC. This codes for CASTGIGGYTF.

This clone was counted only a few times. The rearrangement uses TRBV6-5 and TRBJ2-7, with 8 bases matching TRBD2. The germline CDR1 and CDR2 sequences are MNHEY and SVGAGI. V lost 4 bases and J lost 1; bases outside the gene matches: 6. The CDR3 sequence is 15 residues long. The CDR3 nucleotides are TGTGCCAGCAGTTCATGGACTAGCAGTTCCTACGAGCAGTACTTC. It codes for CASSSWTSSSYEQYF.

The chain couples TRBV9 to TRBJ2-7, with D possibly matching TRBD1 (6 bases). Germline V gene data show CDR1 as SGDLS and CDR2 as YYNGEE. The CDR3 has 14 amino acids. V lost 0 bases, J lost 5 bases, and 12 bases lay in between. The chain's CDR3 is CASSVGTGTNEQYF. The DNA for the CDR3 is TGTGCCAGCAGCGTAGGAACAGGGACGAACGAGCAGTACTTC.

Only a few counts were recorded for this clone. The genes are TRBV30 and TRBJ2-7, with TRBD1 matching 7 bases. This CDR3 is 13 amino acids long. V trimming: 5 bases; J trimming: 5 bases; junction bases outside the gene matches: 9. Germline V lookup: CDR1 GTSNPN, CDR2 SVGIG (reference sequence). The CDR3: CAWDGTAGDEQYF. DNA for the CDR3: TGTGCCTGGGATGGGACAGCCGGAGACGAGCAGTACTTC.

CDR3 sequence reads: CSVGAGNYGYTF. CDR3 coding DNA: TGCAGCGTTGGAGCCGGGAACTATGGCTACACCTTC. The chain joins TRBV29-1 to TRBJ1-2; no clear D. Germline assignment: CDR1 SQVTM and CDR2 ANQGSEA. The CDR3 is 12 amino acids. The V end lost 4 bases, the J end lost 2 bases, and 8 bases lay between the germline ends.

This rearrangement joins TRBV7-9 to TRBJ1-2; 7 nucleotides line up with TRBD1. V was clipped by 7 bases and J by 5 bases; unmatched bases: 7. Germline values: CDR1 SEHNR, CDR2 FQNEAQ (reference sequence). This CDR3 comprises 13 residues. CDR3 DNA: TGTGCCAGCACCAGGGGACAGATTTATGGCTACACCTTC. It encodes CASTRGQIYGYTF.

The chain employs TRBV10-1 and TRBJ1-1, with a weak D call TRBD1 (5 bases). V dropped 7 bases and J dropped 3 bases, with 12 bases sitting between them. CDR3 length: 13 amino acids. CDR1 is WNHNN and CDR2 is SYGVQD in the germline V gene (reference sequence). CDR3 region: CASTSGWDTEAFF. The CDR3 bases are TGCGCCAGCACTTCAGGGTGGGACACTGAAGCTTTCTTT.